Listed below are T cell receptor beta chains from one sample, sequenced in a study of T cell responses to AZD1222 COVID-19 vaccine. The table came from immunoSEQ multiplex PCR; TCRdb's copy has only in-frame clones and leaves some out. The sample carries about 140,000 clones, roughly 91% recorded once. The sequenced sample was peripheral blood, obtained 28 days after the second AZD1222 dose. These receptors were collected from an adult who received the AZD1222 COVID-19 vaccine. The CDR3 runs from the conserved cysteine through the conserved F or W. The D gene is left open where the match is weak. Clone sizes are given selectively: once, few, many, or a class where the clone is expanded.

TRBD2 TRBJ2-7 - TRBV28 CASRVGTRFYEQYF TGTGCCAGCAGAGTCGGGACTAGGTTTTACGAGCAGTACTTC
- TRBJ1-3 - TRBV3-1/TRBV3-2 CASSQEGVVGNTIYF TGTGCCAGCAGCCAAGAAGGGGTGGTGGGAAACACCATATATTTT
TRBD2 TRBJ2-7 once TRBV3-1/TRBV3-2 CASSRTGGRARRGSYEQYF TGTGCCAGCAGCCGAACGGGCGGGAGGGCTCGACGAGGCTCCTACGAGCAGTACTTC
TRBD1 TRBJ2-1 - TRBV6-2/TRBV6-3 CASSKQGSNNEQFF TGTGCCAGCAGTAAACAGGGGTCAAATAATGAGCAGTTCTTC
- TRBJ2-7 - TRBV2 CASRIRGRYEQYF TGTGCCAGCAGGATCAGGGGCCGCTACGAGCAGTACTTC
TRBD2 TRBJ2-1 - TRBV7-2 CASSSVAGPRGDQFF TGTGCCAGCAGCTCCGTAGCGGGACCGAGAGGAGACCAGTTCTTC
TRBD1 TRBJ2-1 - TRBV4-3 CASSQGSGQLHEQFF TGCGCCAGCAGCCAAGGGTCGGGACAGTTACATGAGCAGTTCTTC
- TRBJ1-5 - TRBV27 CASSPSTGSSNQPQHF TGTGCCAGCAGTCCATCTACAGGGTCAAGCAATCAGCCCCAGCATTTT
- TRBJ1-5 - TRBV7-2 CASSFGVRQPQHF TGTGCCAGCAGCTTTGGGGTGAGGCAGCCCCAGCATTTT
- TRBJ1-5 few TRBV6-5 CASSTLQGTQHF TGTGCCAGCAGTACCTTACAGGGTACCCAGCATTTT
- TRBJ2-6 - TRBV12-1 CASSDISGANVLTF TGTGCCAGCAGTGATATCTCTGGGGCCAACGTCCTGACTTTC
TRBD2 TRBJ2-2 few TRBV9 CASSGTSGLPGELFF TGTGCCAGCAGCGGGACTAGCGGGTTACCCGGGGAGCTGTTTTTT
- TRBJ2-1 - TRBV7-3 CASSLIGDSYNEQFF TGTGCCAGCAGCTTAATTGGGGATTCCTACAATGAGCAGTTCTTC
- TRBJ1-6 - TRBV7-2 CASSLEFNTPLHF TGTGCCAGCAGCTTAGAGTTCAACACACCCCTCCACTTT
TRBD2 TRBJ2-7 - TRBV9 CASSSGLAVSQEGEQYF TGTGCCAGCAGCTCGGGACTAGCGGTCTCCCAGGAGGGGGAGCAGTACTTC
- TRBJ1-6 - TRBV10-2 CASSPGNSPLHF TGCGCCAGCAGCCCGGGTAATTCACCCCTCCACTTT
TRBD2 TRBJ2-7 - TRBV6-2/TRBV6-3 CASSDTSGSYEQYF TGTGCCAGCAGTGACACTAGCGGGAGCTACGAGCAGTACTTC
- TRBJ1-2 - TRBV5-6 CASSRGPPSTF TGTGCCAGCAGCCGGGGGCCCCCATCCACCTTC
- TRBJ1-1 - TRBV20-1 CSARQPEAFF TGCAGTGCCCGACAACCTGAAGCTTTCTTT
TRBD1 TRBJ2-1 - TRBV29-1 CRATGQGPSSYNEQFF TGCAGGGCCACGGGACAGGGGCCAAGCTCCTACAATGAGCAGTTCTTC
TRBD2 TRBJ2-7 - TRBV25-1 CASSGTSGRAFF TGTGCCAGCAGTGGGACTAGCGGGAGGGCCTTCTTC
TRBD2 TRBJ2-1 once TRBV7-8 CASSLARLASAEQFF TGTGCCAGCAGCTTAGCCCGACTAGCCAGCGCTGAGCAGTTCTTC
- TRBJ2-1 - TRBV4-3 CASSPQISSYNEQFF TGCGCCAGCAGCCCACAAATAAGCTCCTACAATGAGCAGTTCTTC
- TRBJ2-3 - TRBV7-2 CASSLYAGLSTDTQYF TGTGCCAGCAGCTTGTATGCGGGATTAAGCACAGATACGCAGTATTTT
TRBD1 TRBJ2-1 - TRBV6-2/TRBV6-3 CASSYRQGAYNEQFF TGTGCCAGCAGTTACCGACAGGGGGCCTACAATGAGCAGTTCTTC
- TRBJ1-2 - TRBV28 CASSSGGRGYTF TGTGCCAGCAGTTCCGGGGGTCGGGGCTACACCTTC
TRBD1 TRBJ2-7 - TRBV19 CASSTQRDRAYEQYF TGTGCCAGTAGTACGCAGCGGGACAGGGCTTACGAGCAGTACTTC
- TRBJ1-4 - TRBV7-2 CASSWNPLGDEKLFF TGTGCCAGCAGCTGGAATCCGCTGGGGGATGAAAAACTGTTTTTT
TRBD1 TRBJ2-7 - TRBV29-1 CSVRPGTGGAYEQYF TGCAGCGTTAGACCCGGGACAGGGGGGGCCTACGAGCAGTACTTC
- TRBJ2-3 - TRBV7-9 CASSGGQWESDTQYF TGTGCCAGCAGCGGGGGACAATGGGAATCAGATACGCAGTATTTT
- TRBJ1-1 - TRBV5-4 CASSLITGNTEAFF TGTGCCAGCAGCTTGATTACAGGAAACACTGAAGCTTTCTTT
- TRBJ1-2 once TRBV30 CAWSDGDYGYTF TGTGCCTGGAGTGACGGAGACTATGGCTACACCTTC
- TRBJ1-5 - TRBV28 CASSFQVGGSNQPQHF TGTGCCAGCAGTTTCCAGGTCGGGGGAAGCAATCAGCCCCAGCATTTT
- TRBJ1-2 - TRBV2 CASNLQANYGYTF TGTGCCAGCAACCTACAGGCTAACTATGGCTACACCTTC
- TRBJ2-2 once TRBV24-1 CATSDLGSTGELFF TGTGCCACCAGTGACTTGGGGAGCACCGGGGAGCTGTTTTTT
- TRBJ1-1 - TRBV19 CASSIRGEMNTEAFF TGTGCCAGTAGTATACGAGGTGAAATGAACACTGAAGCTTTCTTT
- TRBJ1-1 - TRBV6-8 CASSYWRPTEAFF TGTGCCAGCAGTTACTGGCGGCCCACTGAAGCTTTCTTT
- TRBJ1-2 - TRBV9 CASSANSRGDYGYTF TGTGCCAGCAGCGCGAACTCTAGGGGTGACTATGGCTACACCTTC
- TRBJ1-1 - TRBV11-2 CASSLDWGVRATEAFF TGTGCCAGCAGCTTAGACTGGGGGGTCCGGGCCACTGAAGCTTTCTTT
- TRBJ2-6 - TRBV19 CASRSPRGSGANVLTF TGTGCCAGTAGATCTCCAAGGGGCTCTGGGGCCAACGTCCTGACTTTC
- TRBJ2-1 - TRBV6-1 CASSEAGAPHNEQFF TGTGCCAGCAGTGAGGCAGGGGCCCCCCACAATGAGCAGTTCTTC
TRBD2 TRBJ2-7 once TRBV5-6 CASSLYAGGYEQYF TGTGCCAGCAGCTTGTATGCGGGGGGCTACGAGCAGTACTTC
- TRBJ2-7 - TRBV28 CASRNTLTYEQYF TGTGCCAGCAGAAATACCTTAACCTACGAGCAGTACTTC
- TRBJ2-2 - TRBV7-2 CASSPQTGYTGELFF TGTGCCAGCAGCCCGCAGACGGGTTACACCGGGGAGCTGTTTTTT
- TRBJ2-7 - TRBV3-1/TRBV3-2 CASSQEALPSSYEQYF TGTGCCAGCAGCCAAGAGGCCCTTCCTAGCTCCTACGAGCAGTACTTC
- TRBJ1-2 once TRBV11-2 CASSLAQTGNYGYTF TGTGCCAGCAGCTTAGCTCAGACAGGAAACTATGGCTACACCTTC
TRBD2 TRBJ2-7 - TRBV11-2 CASSPTSGGFYEQYF TGTGCCAGCAGCCCCACTAGCGGGGGGTTCTACGAGCAGTACTTC
- TRBJ2-3 - TRBV7-2 CASSLEGISTDTQYF TGTGCCAGCAGCTTAGAGGGAATAAGCACAGATACGCAGTATTTT
- TRBJ2-3 - TRBV5-4 CASSLQAGGTDTQYF TGTGCCAGCAGCTTGCAGGCAGGGGGCACAGATACGCAGTATTTT
- TRBJ1-1 - TRBV30 CAWSVRATEAFF TGTGCCTGGAGCGTCAGGGCTACTGAAGCTTTCTTT
TRBD1 TRBJ1-2 - TRBV25-1 CASTADREVYGYAF TGTGCCAGCACCGCGGACAGGGAGGTCTATGGCTACGCCTTC